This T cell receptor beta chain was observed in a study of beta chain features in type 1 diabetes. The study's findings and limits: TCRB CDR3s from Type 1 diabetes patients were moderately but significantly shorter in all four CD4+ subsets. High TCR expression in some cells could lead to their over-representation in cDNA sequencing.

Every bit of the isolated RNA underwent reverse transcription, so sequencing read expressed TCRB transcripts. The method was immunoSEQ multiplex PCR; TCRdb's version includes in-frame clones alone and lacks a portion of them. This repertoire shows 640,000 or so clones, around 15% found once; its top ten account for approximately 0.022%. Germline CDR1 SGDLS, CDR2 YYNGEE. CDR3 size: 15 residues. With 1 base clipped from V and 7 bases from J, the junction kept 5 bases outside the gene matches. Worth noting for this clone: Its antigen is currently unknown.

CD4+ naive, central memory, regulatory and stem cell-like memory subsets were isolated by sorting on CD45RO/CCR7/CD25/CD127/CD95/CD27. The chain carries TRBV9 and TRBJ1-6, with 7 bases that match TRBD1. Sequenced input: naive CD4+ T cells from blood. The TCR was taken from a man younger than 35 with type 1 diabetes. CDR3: CASSVSGTANSPLHF. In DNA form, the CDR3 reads TGTGCCAGCAGCGTATCCGGGACAGCAAATTCACCCCTCCACTTT.